This T cell receptor beta chain originates from a study of blood T cell repertoires in COVID-19. Using immunoSEQ multiplex PCR, the repertoire was profiled, and TCRdb retains in-frame clones only, with some absent. The data show approximately 240,000 clones, roughly 81% seen once. The CDR3 sequence is 11 residues long. The sequenced sample consisted of peripheral blood. The receptor was isolated from a man in his fifties who had recovered from COVID-19. The V call is TRBV21-1, the J call TRBJ2-7; TRBD1 reflects the table's D call only, with no check against the DNA. TRBV21-1 is a pseudogene segment. The CDR3 sequence: CASSLRTEQYF. The CDR3 DNA follows: TGTGCCAGCAGCCTGCGGACAGAACAGTACTTC.